This entry describes one T cell receptor (beta chain). This clonotype was detected a few times. Its recognized antigen is unknown. Base qualities are not at hand, and no much larger clone is one base apart. This specimen comes from a study (dated by TCRdb to the mid-2010s). To prepare the library, RT-PCR was applied. Sequencing relied on an Illumina MiSeq. TCRdb reprocessed the public reads (quality trimming at Q25 with fastp, clone calling with MiXCR) and kept in-frame beta chains. One record per CDR3 amino acid sequence lists the most common genes and DNA. This sample is represented by almost 700,000 distinct CDR3 sequences; 12% to 15% of them were singletons. The leading ten clones occupy just over 3.5% of the sample. Per the germline V gene, SGHTA is the CDR1 and FQGNSA is the CDR2. The cysteine opens and the phenylalanine closes a CDR3 of 15 amino acids. CDR3 DNA is the only sequence kept; it has 45 bases, read in frame from the first base. V lost 5 bases and J lost 5 bases; the stretch between them is 18 bases long.

Sequences were obtained from memory CD4+ T cells from blood. The chain links TRBV7-2 with TRBJ1-1, with the D gene call left open. The clonotype originates from a female donor in good health, serving as a healthy control. The DNA is TGTGCCAGCAGCCCATCTTACATGGGAGGGACTGAAGCTTTCTTT. This is translated as CASSPSYMGGTEAFF.